The entry below describes one TCR beta chain. Its antigen is undetermined. V was trimmed by 5 bases and J by 4 bases, leaving 14 bases between them. CDR1 MDHEN and CDR2 SYDVKM come from the germline V gene. The CDR3 spans 14 residues. Produced via immunoSEQ multiplex PCR; TCRdb's table is partial and in-frame only. The sample contains about 350,000 clones, around nine tenths of which appear only once. Treatment defined: about 20 received Ad26.COV2.S at low or high dose, single or two shots; 5 received placebo; per-sample allocation not given. After the first vaccine or placebo injection, samples were drawn on day 63. An adult aged 18-55 years in Boston served as the donor. Expressing Wuhan-strain SARS-CoV-2 spike, an Ad26 vector served as the vaccine. The entry originates in a study of Ad26.COV2.S vaccination and SARS-CoV-2 variants. Study outcomes and limitations: Vaccinees and placebo recipients showed similar non-spike TCR breadth. Vaccine recipients showed a spike-specific TCR breadth that was higher than in placebo recipients.

The chain recombines TRBV28 with TRBJ1-1; possibly TRBD1 for D (6 bases). Specimen: peripheral blood, collected in a trial of Ad26.COV2.S vaccine versus placebo. The source of this sequence is a person between 18 and 60 years old who received the Ad26.COV2.S COVID-19 vaccine or a placebo. CDR3 nucleotides: TGTGCCAGCAGTCCTGGACAGAGGGGCACTGAAGCTTTCTTT. Protein: CASSPGQRGTEAFF.